A single sample is the source of the 18 T cell receptor beta chains below, sequenced in a study of T-cell memory formation after mild COVID-19. TCRdb reprocessed the 5' RACE reads with MiXCR, giving one entry per CDR3 protein. The sample records around 420,000 distinct CDR3 sequences, 24% being singletons. The specimen sequenced was PBMCs or a T cell subset sorted from them (not recorded which). The receptors shown here come from an adult woman who had mild COVID-19 (a few samples of this study predate the infection). Cell type and time point are not known.

V usage is TRBV12-3 or TRBV12-4 and J usage is TRBJ2-7; 8 bases map to TRBD2. The trim removed 6 bases at V and 4 bases at J, leaving 11 bases unmatched. This CDR3 region has 15 residues. In DNA, the CDR3 is TGTGCCAGCAGGCGGGGGGCGCTCGGGGGTTACGAGCAGTACTTC. This gives the protein CASRRGALGGYEQYF.

V gene TRBV6-5 combines with J gene TRBJ1-1; D remains unclear. The germline V gene has CDR1 MNHEY and CDR2 SVGAGI. Trimming removed 5 bases at V and 7 bases at J, with 17 bases between. The CDR3 loop spans 14 amino acids. For the CDR3, the DNA is TGTGCCAGCAGTGCGGGGAAAGGAAACGTTGAAGCTTTCTTT. It specifies CASSAGKGNVEAFF.

This clonotype was picked up a small number of times. This rearrangement joins TRBV20-1 to TRBJ2-7, with D uncertain. The ends were cut back, 1 base at V and 0 bases at J, with 13 bases in the middle. CDR1 and CDR2 (germline): DFQATT, SNEGSKA (reference sequence). The CDR3 contains 15 residues. CDR3 protein: CSARGLRTRSYEQYF. In DNA, the CDR3 is TGCAGTGCTAGAGGCTTGCGAACCCGCTCCTACGAGCAGTACTTC.

This rearrangement joins TRBV12-3 or TRBV12-4 to TRBJ1-1; D is unresolved. This CDR3 has 14 amino acids. V gave up 5 bases and J gave up 7 bases, with 17 bases separating them. CDR3 region: CASSPPQRNVEAFF. In DNA, the CDR3 is TGTGCCAGCAGTCCCCCGCAGCGGAACGTTGAAGCTTTCTTT.

The V call is TRBV6-5, the J call TRBJ2-7; 7 bases line up with TRBD2. The CDR3 has 14 amino acids. CDR1 is MNHEY and CDR2 is SVGAGI in the germline V gene. Trimming at V came to 2 bases and at J to 6 bases, leaving 7 bases not matched to a gene. DNA for the CDR3: TGTGCCAGCAGTTACGGGGGGGATCGTATCGAGCAGTACTTC. Translation gives CASSYGGDRIEQYF.

In its sample, this clonotype was seen once. The J gene is TRBJ1-2, the V gene TRBV7-2; D is ambiguous. Trimming stripped 2 bases from V and 3 bases from J, with 7 bases between. This CDR3 is built from 13 residues. Germline assignment: CDR1 SGHTA and CDR2 FQGNSA. Here the CDR3 reads CASSLLQYYGYTF. CDR3 nucleotide sequence: TGTGCCAGCAGCTTATTACAATACTATGGCTACACCTTC. Combining the CDR3 with reference TRBV7-2 and TRBJ1-2 gives the whole variable domain GAGVSQSPSNKVTEKGKDVELRCDPISGHTALYWYRQSLGQGLEFLIYFQGNSAPDKSGLPSDRFSAERTGGSVSTLTIQRTQQEDSAVYLCASSLLQYYGYTFGSGTRLTVV.

This clonotype came up a few times. This chain links TRBV6-6 with TRBJ1-2; D is unclear. V lost 5 bases to trimming and J lost 7 bases, with 23 bases between them. Germline CDR1 MNHNY, CDR2 SVGAGI (reference sequence). This CDR3 comprises 16 residues. The CDR3 protein is CASSRETRFSLSGYTF. The CDR3 DNA reads as TGTGCCAGCAGTCGTGAAACCCGGTTTTCCCTCTCTGGCTACACCTTC.

This clonotype was detected only a few times. The genes are TRBV20-1 and TRBJ2-1, with 14 bases aligning to TRBD2. There are 15 residues in the CDR3. CDR1 and CDR2 (germline): DFQATT, SNEGSKA (reference sequence). J lost 1 base, V lost 6 bases, and 2 bases had no gene match. The DNA of the CDR3 is TGCAGTGCGCGACTAGCGGGAGGGTCCTACAATGAGCAGTTCTTC. Amino acids: CSARLAGGSYNEQFF.

This clonotype has a handful of counts. The chain joins TRBV6-5 to TRBJ2-2, with D hard to call. Trimming removed 7 bases from V and 2 bases from J, with 8 bases in between. Looked up from germline, CDR1 is MNHEY and CDR2 is SVGAGI. The length of the CDR3 is 13 residues. CDR3 sequence: CASTWINTGELFF. The DNA of the CDR3 is TGTGCCAGCACTTGGATTAACACCGGGGAGCTGTTTTTT.

The V call is TRBV29-1, the J call TRBJ1-2, with a weak D call TRBD1 (6 bases). The V gene lost 6 bases and the J gene lost 3 bases, with 17 bases spanning the gap. CDR1 SQVTM and CDR2 ANQGSEA come from the germline V gene. The CDR3 consists of 14 residues. The CDR3, as DNA: TGCAGCGTCAACCCAGGGGCCTCGGACTATGGCTACACCTTC. Its protein is CSVNPGASDYGYTF.

This clonotype has a handful of counts. The chain is built from TRBV29-1 and TRBJ1-1; no definite D call. The CDR3 has 12 amino acids. V gave up 5 bases and J gave up 1 base, with 8 bases separating them. Germline lookup yields CDR1 SQVTM and CDR2 ANQGSEA. CDR3 amino acids: CSVTNRNTEAFF. The CDR3 nucleotides read TGCAGCGTTACGAACAGGAACACTGAAGCTTTCTTT.

This clonotype was observed a handful of times. The chain employs TRBV6-5 and TRBJ1-6; 7 bases agree with TRBD1. Losses at the gene ends were 6 bases for V and 7 bases for J; bases not matched to a gene: 9. This CDR3 is built from 15 residues. CDR1 is MNHEY, CDR2 SVGAGI, per germline. The CDR3 DNA is TGTGCCAGCAGCGGACAGGCAGGGACCAATTCACCCCTCCACTTT. Encoded protein: CASSGQAGTNSPLHF.

This clonotype came up a few times. In DNA, the CDR3 is TGTGCCAGCAGCTTAGCGGACCTTGCGGACCACAATGAGCAGTTCTTC. The encoded protein is CASSLADLADHNEQFF. The chain links TRBV7-9 to TRBJ2-1; D uncertain. Trimming stripped 0 bases from V and 5 bases from J, with 14 bases between. The germline V gene encodes CDR1 SEHNR and CDR2 FQNEAQ (reference sequence). The CDR3 spans 16 residues.

The chain links TRBV7-9 to TRBJ1-2; D is possibly TRBD1 (5 bases). Looked up from germline, CDR1 is SEHNR and CDR2 is FQNEAQ (reference sequence). This CDR3 has 15 residues. Between the trimmed V and J ends, which lost 5 bases and 5 bases, there was a span of 18 bases. CDR3 loop: CASSLSTAHLYGYTF. The CDR3 DNA sequence: TGTGCCAGCAGCCTTTCGACAGCGCACCTGTATGGCTACACCTTC.

V and J are TRBV27 and TRBJ1-1; D is ambiguous. The germline V gene encodes CDR1 MNHEY and CDR2 SMNVEV (reference sequence). The CDR3 is 13 residues long. The germline V and J ends were trimmed by 3 bases and 4 bases, with 9 bases remaining between them. DNA for the CDR3: TGTGCCAGCAGTTTTTCCCTGGGCACTGAAGCTTTCTTT. Protein sequence: CASSFSLGTEAFF.

This clonotype appeared a few times. The chain carries TRBV6-6 and TRBJ1-6; 7 bases are shared with TRBD1. The germline V gene has CDR1 MNHNY and CDR2 SVGAGI (reference sequence). The CDR3 consists of 17 residues. The J segment lost 3 bases and the V segment lost 6 bases, leaving 11 bases of the junction unmatched. CDR3 region: CASSSRDSFNYNSPLHF. Here the CDR3 DNA reads TGTGCCAGCAGCTCCCGGGACAGCTTCAACTATAATTCACCCCTCCACTTT.

This clonotype was counted once. This chain connects TRBV30 to TRBJ2-3; D is possibly TRBD1 or TRBD2 (5 bases each). V was clipped by 0 bases and J by 1 base, with 11 bases between them. The CDR3 runs to 15 residues. Germline-derived CDR1 and CDR2 are GTSNPN and SVGIG (reference sequence). The DNA for the CDR3 is TGTGCCTGGAGTGTAATGTTGGGGGGCACAGATACGCAGTATTTT. Residues: CAWSVMLGGTDTQYF.

The chain is built from TRBV7-2 and TRBJ2-7, with D possibly being TRBD2 (5 bases). Looked up from germline, CDR1 is SGHTA and CDR2 is FQGNSA. The CDR3 loop spans 15 amino acids. Trimming took off 1 base at V and 2 bases at J, with 12 bases between the two ends. In DNA, the CDR3 is TGTGCCAGCAGCTTAGGCGAGGACGGGACCTACGAGCAGTACTTC. Translation gives CASSLGEDGTYEQYF.